The sequence of this TCR beta chain was determined in a study of a mutant IDH1 vaccine in newly diagnosed glioma. Study findings and constraints: Alterations occurring in top peripheral T cell clonotypes seemed unrelated to pseudoprogression.

Time point: baseline, week 1 (first vaccination visit). Treatment described: pre-vaccination baseline after standard-of-care therapy. New IDH1-mutant, ATRX-lost WHO grade 3 or 4 astrocytomas occurred in donors. A remark on this clone: The antigen is unknown.

Profiling relied on immunoSEQ multiplex PCR, and the TCRdb table lists in-frame clones only, not all of them. In the table there are over 80,000 clones, about 90% of which are singletons. The V gene's germline CDR1 is SNHLY and CDR2 FYNNEI. V dropped 2 bases and J dropped 9 bases, with 5 bases sitting between them. This CDR3 is built from 12 residues. This sequence was found in a woman in her forties or fifties with glioma. The rearrangement joins TRBV2 to TRBJ1-6, with D uncertain. Sequencing was performed on PBMCs, taken from a glioma patient treated with radiotherapy, temozolomide or both. This CDR3 is CASSEPTSPLHF. The CDR3 coding sequence is TGTGCCAGCAGTGAACCGACTTCACCCCTCCACTTT.